A single sample gave rise to the 20 T cell receptor beta chains below, sequenced in a study of T cell responses to AZD1222 COVID-19 vaccine. Assay: immunoSEQ multiplex PCR; the TCRdb copy retains only in-frame clones and omits some. Counted here are fewer than 110,000 clones, approximately 89% occurring once; the ten biggest clones make up 10%. The specimen was peripheral blood, collected 28 days after the second AZD1222 dose. These TCRs come from an adult who received the AZD1222 COVID-19 vaccine.

V gene TRBV5-4 combines with J gene TRBJ2-7, with TRBD2 matching 10 bases. Germline V gene lookup returns CDR1 SGHNT and CDR2 YYREEE (reference sequence). The trim removed 2 bases at V and 9 bases at J, leaving 14 bases unmatched. The CDR3 consists of 16 residues. CDR3 in amino acids: CASSLWSVSSGRRQYF. CDR3 coding DNA: TGTGCCAGCAGCTTATGGTCGGTGTCTAGCGGGAGAAGGCAGTACTTC.

The genes are TRBV2 and TRBJ1-1; D is possibly TRBD1 (5 bases). V lost 7 bases and J 0 bases, leaving 9 bases between the germline ends. Germline CDR1 reads SNHLY; CDR2 reads FYNNEI. The CDR3 covers 13 residues. The CDR3 DNA reads as TGTGCCAGCAATGGGGGTCTGAACACTGAAGCTTTCTTT. Encoded protein: CASNGGLNTEAFF.

The chain employs TRBV5-1 and TRBJ2-3; D is possibly TRBD2 (5 bases). Germline V gives CDR1 SGHRS, CDR2 YFSETQ. This CDR3 contains 16 residues. V was pared by 0 bases and J by 0 bases, with 11 bases between. DNA for the CDR3: TGCGCCAGCAGCTTGGGTTCACGGGGTAGCACAGATACGCAGTATTTT. It is translated as CASSLGSRGSTDTQYF. Together with reference TRBV5-1 and TRBJ2-3, the CDR3 gives the full variable domain: KAGVTQTPRYLIKTRGQQVTLSCSPISGHRSVSWYQQTPGQGLQFLFEYFSETQRNKGNFPGRFSGRQFSNSRSEMNVSTLELGDSALYLCASSLGSRGSTDTQYFGPGTRLTVL.

The J gene is TRBJ2-5, the V gene TRBV5-1; 8 bases align to TRBD2. CDR3 length: 18 residues. Germline-derived CDR1 and CDR2 are SGHRS and YFSETQ. V was pared by 0 bases and J by 2 bases, with 12 bases of the junction left unmatched. The CDR3 DNA reads TGCGCCAGCAGCTTGGTAGCCTCAGCGGGGGCCAGACAAGAGACCCAGTACTTC. This translates into CASSLVASAGARQETQYF.

The chain combines TRBV6-4 with TRBJ2-3; D gene unclear. This CDR3 contains 13 residues. Between the trimmed V and J ends, which lost 2 bases and 4 bases, there was a span of 7 bases. CDR1 and CDR2 from the germline V gene are MRHNA and SNTAGT. This CDR3 reads CASSDEYSDTQYF. The CDR3 DNA reads TGTGCCAGCAGTGACGAGTACTCAGATACGCAGTATTTT.

This chain joins TRBV28 and TRBJ2-1; 10 bases fit TRBD1. The CDR3 totals 16 residues. Looked up from germline, CDR1 is MDHEN and CDR2 is SYDVKM. Trimming at V came to 5 bases and at J to 4 bases, leaving 8 bases not matched to a gene. Written as DNA, the CDR3 is TGTGCCAGCAGTGACCCCGGGACAGGGGATTACAATGAGCAGTTCTTC. Translating it yields CASSDPGTGDYNEQFF.

This rearrangement joins TRBV6-5 to TRBJ2-1; tentative D call: TRBD2 (5 bases). Trimming pared 5 bases from V and 2 bases from J, leaving 13 bases between. The CDR3 length is 15 residues. Germline CDR1 MNHEY, CDR2 SVGAGI. CDR3 in DNA: TGTGCCAGCAGTAAACAGCGGCCCCCCTACAATGAGCAGTTCTTC. Protein product: CASSKQRPPYNEQFF.

The V gene is TRBV7-3, the J gene TRBJ2-3; 13 nucleotides align to TRBD2. This CDR3 region has 20 residues. Germline V gene data show CDR1 as SGHTA and CDR2 as FQGTGA. Unmatched junction bases numbered 14, after V lost 4 bases and J lost 1 base. The CDR3 protein is CASSSISGTSGEWGTDTQYF. The CDR3 DNA reads as TGTGCCAGCAGCTCCATTTCCGGGACTAGCGGGGAGTGGGGCACAGATACGCAGTATTTT.

The V and J genes are TRBV6-2 or TRBV6-3 and TRBJ1-5, with D possibly TRBD1 on 5 matching bases. The length of the CDR3 is 14 residues. Trimming stripped 6 bases from V and 5 bases from J, with 14 bases between. CDR1 is MNHEY, CDR2 SVGEGT, per germline. CDR3 protein: CASSRGTGDQPQHF. The DNA for the CDR3 is TGTGCCAGCAGCCGAGGGACCGGAGATCAGCCCCAGCATTTT.

V gene TRBV6-5 combines with J gene TRBJ2-7; D assignment may be TRBD1 or TRBD2 (6 bases each). Trimming shortened V by 2 bases and J by 3 bases, and 14 bases separated the two germline ends. CDR1 is MNHEY, CDR2 SVGAGI, per germline. The length of the CDR3 is 15 residues. The CDR3 coding sequence is TGTGCCAGCAGTTACACCCGAGGGGGGCTCTACGAGCAGTACTTC. This sequence encodes CASSYTRGGLYEQYF.

The V call is TRBV30, the J call TRBJ1-2; 10 nucleotides agree with TRBD1. V trimming: 3 bases; J trimming: 7 bases; junction bases outside the gene matches: 8. Germline V gene data show CDR1 as GTSNPN and CDR2 as SVGIG (reference sequence). This CDR3 contains 14 residues. The CDR3: CAWSGDRGLGGYTF. CDR3 bases: TGTGCCTGGAGCGGTGACAGGGGGCTGGGTGGCTACACCTTC.

The chain joins TRBV7-8 to TRBJ1-2; D ambiguous. Germline CDR1 and CDR2: SGHVS and FQNEAQ. V lost 5 bases and J 4 bases, leaving 17 bases between the germline ends. The CDR3 covers 15 residues. This CDR3 reads CASSPRPGGSYGYTF. The DNA of the CDR3 is TGTGCCAGCAGCCCTCGACCGGGAGGTAGCTATGGCTACACCTTC.

The gene calls are TRBV19 and TRBJ2-1; the match to TRBD2 covers 14 bases. The CDR3 covers 14 residues. Germline values: CDR1 LNHDA, CDR2 SQIVND (reference sequence). Trimming cost V 5 bases and J 9 bases; bases outside gene matches: 3. In DNA, the CDR3 is TGTGCCAGTAGTCGGGGACTAGCGGGAGTTGAGCAGTTCTTC. Translated, it gives CASSRGLAGVEQFF.

This clone was recorded only once. V is TRBV9 and J is TRBJ2-5; D gene unclear. V dropped 0 bases and J dropped 2 bases, with 5 bases sitting between them. The germline V gene encodes CDR1 SGDLS and CDR2 YYNGEE. The CDR3 runs to 13 residues. The CDR3 loop reads CASSVDPQETQYF. The CDR3 nucleotides are TGTGCCAGCAGCGTAGACCCGCAAGAGACCCAGTACTTC.

This rearrangement joins TRBV28 to TRBJ2-5; D is unclear. V lost 8 bases and J lost 5, with 15 bases in between. The CDR3 contains 13 residues. Germline V CDR1 and CDR2: MDHEN, SYDVKM. The CDR3 region has the DNA TGTGCCAGCCTTCTAGGGATTGGGGAGACCCAGTACTTC. Translated, it gives CASLLGIGETQYF.

This clone came up a few times. The CDR3 spells CASSMPGGTTGDEQFF. CDR3 sequence (DNA): TGTGCCAGTAGTATGCCGGGGGGTACCACTGGGGATGAGCAGTTCTTC. The V call is TRBV19, the J call TRBJ2-1; 7 nucleotides align to TRBD2. CDR3 length: 16 residues. Per germline, CDR1 LNHDA and CDR2 SQIVND (reference sequence). After removal of 3 bases from V and 8 bases from J, the junction contained 13 bases not matched to a gene.

The chain carries TRBV28 and TRBJ2-7; TRBD2 matches 9 bases. CDR3 length equals 14 residues. With V trimmed by 2 bases and J by 5 bases, 4 bases remained unmatched. CDR1 and CDR2 from the germline V gene are MDHEN and SYDVKM. The DNA for the CDR3 is TGTGCCAGCAGTTTAGGCGGGAGGGCCAACGAGCAGTACTTC. Translated, it gives CASSLGGRANEQYF. Variable domain in full (rest from reference TRBV28 and TRBJ2-7): DVKVTQSSRYLVKRTGEKVFLECVQDMDHENMFWYRQDPGLGLRLIYFSYDVKMKEKGDIPEGYSVSREKKERFSLILESASTNQTSMYLCASSLGGRANEQYFGPGTRLTVT.

The chain carries TRBV7-3 and TRBJ2-5; possibly TRBD2 for D (6 bases). Germline V CDR1 and CDR2: SGHTA, FQGTGA. V was clipped by 5 bases and J by 4 bases, with 17 bases between them. There are 15 residues in the CDR3. The CDR3 is CASSRGKGNGETQYF. The CDR3 coding sequence is TGTGCCAGCAGCCGGGGGAAAGGGAACGGAGAGACCCAGTACTTC.

This rearrangement joins TRBV18 to TRBJ1-2, with a weak D call TRBD1 (6 bases). V was shortened by 6 bases and J by 8 bases, with 22 bases between the two germline ends. The germline V gene encodes CDR1 KGHSH and CDR2 LQKENI. This CDR3 contains 15 residues. CDR3 in amino acids: CASSPGADLSTGYTF. The CDR3 bases are TGTGCCAGCTCGCCGGGGGCAGACCTATCTACCGGCTACACCTTC. Looking up the rest from reference TRBV18 and TRBJ1-2 gives the full variable domain: NAGVMQNPRHLVRRRGQEARLRCSPMKGHSHVYWYRQLPEEGLKFMVYLQKENIIDESGMPKERFSAEFPKEGPSILRIQQVVRGDSAAYFCASSPGADLSTGYTFGSGTRLTVV.

This rearrangement joins TRBV7-3 to TRBJ2-7; no reliable D call. V was pared by 5 bases and J by 0 bases, with 8 bases between. The V gene's germline CDR1 is SGHTA and CDR2 FQGTGA. The CDR3 is 13 residues long. DNA for the CDR3: TGTGCCAGCAGCCGAGAGGACTCCTACGAGCAGTACTTC. Encoded protein: CASSREDSYEQYF.